Detailed here is one TCR beta chain. Method: immunoSEQ multiplex PCR; TCRdb's copy keeps in-frame clones and lacks some. Of about 340,000 clones in the sample, over 70% are singletons; the top ten hold under 6.5%. These data come from a study of blood T cell repertoires in COVID-19. With V trimmed by 5 bases and J by 8 bases, 8 bases remained unmatched. Germline V CDR1 and CDR2: KGHSH, LQKENI. The CDR3 runs to 13 residues. Sequencing used peripheral blood. The chain joins TRBV18 to TRBJ1-2; 7 bases align to TRBD1. The clonotype comes from a woman aged 45-65 years with COVID-19, enrolled during active disease. Here the CDR3 DNA reads TGTGCCAGCTCAGCCTCTAACAGGGGCGGCTACACCTTC. Residues: CASSASNRGGYTF.